The 13 T cell receptor beta chains in this list originate from one sample, sequenced in a study of blood T cells in healthy people across ages. Together with a sample-barcoded 5' primer, a J-beta primer mix was included in a second PCR lasting roughly 6 to 12 cycles. Using its own MiXCR run on the 5' RACE reads, TCRdb lists one record per CDR3 protein. The profile shows around 1,600,000 distinct CDR3 sequences, approximately 43% of them singletons. Sequenced: blood. The receptors here all came from a woman aged 18-30 years in good health.

This clonotype appeared a few times. The rearrangement links TRBV6-1 to TRBJ1-5; no definite D call. V lost 7 bases and J lost 0, with 10 bases in between. The CDR3 has 14 amino acids. The germline gives CDR1 MNHNS, CDR2 SASEGT. In nucleotides, the CDR3 is TGTGCCAGCACGGTAGCGGATAGCAATCAGCCCCAGCATTTT. This codes for CASTVADSNQPQHF.

This chain links TRBV9 with TRBJ2-5; TRBD2 matches at 9 bases. The CDR3 extends over 16 amino acids. The germline gives CDR1 SGDLS, CDR2 YYNGEE. The ends lost 0 bases at V and 0 bases at J; junction bases unmatched: 3. The DNA for the CDR3 is TGTGCCAGCAGCGTAGGTTCTAGCGGGAACCAAGAGACCCAGTACTTC. Its protein product is CASSVGSSGNQETQYF.

This clonotype was seen more than once but under ten times. This sequence joins TRBV4-1 and TRBJ2-1; TRBD1 matches 9 bases. J gave up 7 bases and V 5 bases, and 9 bases lay outside the gene matches. The V gene's germline CDR1 is MGHRA and CDR2 YSYEKL. The CDR3 length is 15 residues. CDR3 protein: CASSGPGQGGNEQFF. The CDR3 bases are TGCGCCAGCAGCGGCCCGGGACAGGGCGGAAATGAGCAGTTCTTC.

V is TRBV7-8 and J is TRBJ2-4; D gene ambiguous. This CDR3 comprises 15 residues. V was clipped by 0 bases and J by 1 base, with 7 bases between them. From germline, CDR1 is SGHVS and CDR2 FQNEAQ. CDR3 sequence reads: CASSLAWLAKNIQYF. CDR3 nucleotide sequence: TGTGCCAGCAGCTTAGCGTGGTTGGCCAAAAACATTCAGTACTTC.

This clonotype was observed a few times. This rearrangement joins TRBV5-1 to TRBJ2-2; D call uncertain. This CDR3 has 15 residues. V gave up 0 bases and J gave up 1 base, with 7 bases separating them. Germline-derived CDR1 and CDR2 are SGHRS and YFSETQ. Here the CDR3 DNA reads TGCGCCAGCAGCTTGGTGGCAGGGAACACCGGGGAGCTGTTTTTT. Translating gives CASSLVAGNTGELFF.

This clonotype was counted at least ten times. The chain recombines TRBV10-3 with TRBJ2-7; the D is unclear. This CDR3 region has 15 residues. The V end lost 0 bases, the J end lost 2 bases, and 11 bases lay between the germline ends. The V gene's germline CDR1 is ENHRY and CDR2 SYGVKD. Written as DNA, the CDR3 is TGTGCCATCAGTGAGTCGGTAGGGCCAGCCTACGAGCAGTACTTC. Its protein product is CAISESVGPAYEQYF.

This clonotype was recorded at least ten times. The genes are TRBV10-3 and TRBJ2-1; D unclear. The CDR3 contains 15 residues. V was trimmed by 3 bases and J by 6 bases, leaving 15 bases between them. Germline CDR1 and CDR2: ENHRY and SYGVKD. The DNA for the CDR3 is TGTGCCATCAGTGAAACAGAGCTCAGTTTCAATGAGCAGTTCTTC. Its translation is CAISETELSFNEQFF.

This clonotype has a handful of counts. The gene calls are TRBV6-5 and TRBJ1-2; D is ambiguous. CDR3 length equals 13 residues. The germline V gene encodes CDR1 MNHEY and CDR2 SVGAGI. Trimming pared 7 bases from V and 7 bases from J, leaving 16 bases between. The CDR3 DNA reads as TGTGCCAGCACTCAAATCGTAGGGTCTGGCTACACCTTC. This translates into CASTQIVGSGYTF.

The CDR3 nucleotides are TGCAGCGTTGACTACCAATGGGAGACCCAGTACTTC. Protein sequence: CSVDYQWETQYF. The V gene is TRBV29-1, the J gene TRBJ2-5; D not certain. CDR3 length: 12 amino acids. Per the germline V gene, CDR1 is SQVTM and CDR2 is ANQGSEA. The V gene lost 3 bases and the J gene lost 5 bases, with 10 bases spanning the gap.

In the case of this clonotype: One end of the junction fails to match germline, which may point to a read error. The chain employs TRBV7-2 and TRBJ2-1; 9 positions agree with TRBD2. This CDR3 is built from 14 residues. The germline V gene encodes CDR1 SGHTA and CDR2 FQGNSA. CDR3 region: CASSLVVAGVEQFF. The CDR3 DNA follows: TGTGCTAGCAGCTTAGTGGTAGCGGGGGTTGAGCAGTTCTTC.

This sequence joins TRBV20-1 and TRBJ2-4; TRBD2 matches at 11 bases. V shed 5 bases and J 7 bases; nucleotides not matched to a gene: 7. The CDR3 has 14 amino acids. Germline assignment: CDR1 DFQATT and CDR2 SNEGSKA (reference sequence). CDR3 residues: CSASTSGILNIQYF. In DNA form, the CDR3 reads TGCAGTGCTTCGACTAGCGGGATACTTAACATTCAGTACTTC.

As DNA, the CDR3 is TGCAGTGCTAGAAAAGCTTATGGCTACACCTTC. Translation gives CSARKAYGYTF. The J gene is TRBJ1-2, the V gene TRBV20-1; D not certain. Germline V lookup: CDR1 DFQATT, CDR2 SNEGSKA (reference sequence). CDR3 length: 11 amino acids. Trimming took 2 bases from V and 5 from J, leaving 6 bases between them.

The chain carries TRBV10-3 and TRBJ2-7; 9 bases line up with TRBD1. The DNA end is more similar to TRBJ2-5, so the J call may be wrong. CDR3 length: 14 residues. Germline loops: CDR1 ENHRY, CDR2 SYGVKD. The CDR3 loop is CAISETGGRGTQYF. CDR3 nucleotides: TGTGCCATCAGTGAGACAGGGGGCCGGGGGACCCAGTACTTC.